This T cell receptor beta chain was identified during a study of cytomegalovirus exposure and HLA in healthy donors. This clone was observed a few times. V was trimmed by 3 bases and J by 6 bases, leaving 9 bases between them. This CDR3 is 13 amino acids long. Germline CDR1 is PRHDT and CDR2 is FYEKMQ (reference sequence). The primer mix had 60 Vbeta and 13 Jbeta primers. Profiled with immunoSEQ multiplex PCR; TCRdb holds only in-frame clones, not every one. The profile shows around 100,000 clones, approximately 70% of them singletons. What was sequenced was PBMCs. The clonotype originates from a man younger than 45 in good health and CMV-seropositive. This chain links TRBV13 with TRBJ1-5, with D perhaps TRBD1 (6 bases). CDR3 region: CASSLQGSQPQHF. For the CDR3, the DNA is TGTGCCAGCAGCTTGCAGGGGAGTCAGCCCCAGCATTTT.